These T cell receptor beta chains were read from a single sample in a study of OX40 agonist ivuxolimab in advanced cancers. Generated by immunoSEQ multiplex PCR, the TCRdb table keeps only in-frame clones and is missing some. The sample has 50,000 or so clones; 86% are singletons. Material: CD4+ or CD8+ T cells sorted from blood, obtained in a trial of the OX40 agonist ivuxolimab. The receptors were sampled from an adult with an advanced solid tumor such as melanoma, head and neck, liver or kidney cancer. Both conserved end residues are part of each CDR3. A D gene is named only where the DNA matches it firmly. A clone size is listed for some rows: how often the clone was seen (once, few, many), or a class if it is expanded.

CDR3aa: CASSLAPSQRYYGYTF
CDR3nt: TGTGCCAGCAGCTTAGCGCCGTCACAGAGATACTATGGCTACACCTTC
d_gene: -
j_gene: TRBJ1-2
v_gene: TRBV7-8
abundance: -

CDR3aa: CASSRGQRELFF
CDR3nt: TGTGCCAGCAGCCGCGGTCAGAGGGAGCTGTTTTTT
d_gene: -
j_gene: TRBJ2-2
v_gene: TRBV6-5
abundance: -

CDR3aa: CASSLKSSYNSPLHF
CDR3nt: TGTGCCAGCAGCTTGAAAAGCTCCTATAATTCACCCCTCCACTTT
d_gene: -
j_gene: TRBJ1-6
v_gene: TRBV5-5
abundance: -

CDR3aa: CASSLASWGASGYTF
CDR3nt: TGTGCCAGCAGCTTGGCGTCCTGGGGGGCGTCAGGCTACACCTTC
d_gene: -
j_gene: TRBJ1-2
v_gene: TRBV5-4
abundance: few

CDR3aa: CAWTSFADTQYF
CDR3nt: TGTGCCTGGACGAGTTTTGCAGATACGCAGTATTTT
d_gene: -
j_gene: TRBJ2-3
v_gene: TRBV30
abundance: once

CDR3aa: CASSRPGQGNTEAFF
CDR3nt: TGTGCCAGCAGCAGACCGGGACAGGGAAACACTGAAGCTTTCTTT
d_gene: TRBD1
j_gene: TRBJ1-1
v_gene: TRBV5-4
abundance: medium-sized

CDR3aa: CASTNAGSNEKLFF
CDR3nt: TGTGCCAGCACCAACGCAGGTTCTAATGAAAAACTGTTTTTT
d_gene: -
j_gene: TRBJ1-4
v_gene: TRBV11-2
abundance: -

CDR3aa: CASSTDRASTEAFF
CDR3nt: TGTGCCAGCAGCACGGACAGGGCTAGTACCGAAGCTTTCTTT
d_gene: TRBD1
j_gene: TRBJ1-1
v_gene: TRBV7-3
abundance: -

CDR3aa: CASRTGGAPNYGYTF
CDR3nt: TGTGCCAGCCGCACTGGGGGCGCCCCTAACTATGGCTACACCTTC
d_gene: -
j_gene: TRBJ1-2
v_gene: TRBV6-5
abundance: -

CDR3aa: CASSLVGRETQYF
CDR3nt: TGTGCCAGCAGCTTGGTCGGGCGAGAGACCCAGTACTTC
d_gene: -
j_gene: TRBJ2-5
v_gene: TRBV5-6
abundance: -

CDR3aa: CASSERGDRPSYEQYF
CDR3nt: TGTGCCAGCAGTGAAAGGGGGGACAGGCCCAGCTACGAGCAGTACTTC
d_gene: TRBD1
j_gene: TRBJ2-7
v_gene: TRBV6-1
abundance: -

CDR3aa: CASSLTRDRGADTQYF
CDR3nt: TGTGCCAGCAGCTTAACCCGGGACAGGGGGGCAGATACGCAGTATTTT
d_gene: TRBD1
j_gene: TRBJ2-3
v_gene: TRBV7-3
abundance: -

CDR3aa: CASSPQGSSYNSPLHF
CDR3nt: TGCGCCAGCAGCCCTCAGGGAAGCTCCTATAATTCACCCCTCCACTTT
d_gene: -
j_gene: TRBJ1-6
v_gene: TRBV4-1
abundance: -

CDR3aa: CASSHRKNLIYNSPLHF
CDR3nt: TGTGCCAGCAGCCACCGGAAGAACCTTATCTATAATTCACCCCTCCACTTT
d_gene: -
j_gene: TRBJ1-6
v_gene: TRBV5-4
abundance: once

CDR3aa: CASGLEQGANQPQHF
CDR3nt: TGTGCTAGTGGTTTGGAGCAGGGGGCCAATCAGCCCCAGCATTTT
d_gene: TRBD1
j_gene: TRBJ1-5
v_gene: TRBV12-5
abundance: once

CDR3aa: CASSYGTVNTEAFF
CDR3nt: TGTGCCAGCAGTTATGGGACGGTGAACACTGAAGCTTTCTTT
d_gene: -
j_gene: TRBJ1-1
v_gene: TRBV2
abundance: -

CDR3aa: CASHYSYEQYF
CDR3nt: TGTGCCAGCCACTATTCCTACGAGCAGTACTTC
d_gene: -
j_gene: TRBJ2-7
v_gene: TRBV2
abundance: -

CDR3aa: CASLGHSPQVGYEQYF
CDR3nt: TGTGCCAGCTTGGGACACTCACCCCAAGTGGGTTACGAGCAGTACTTC
d_gene: -
j_gene: TRBJ2-7
v_gene: TRBV28
abundance: -

CDR3aa: CASSHRRGEGYTF
CDR3nt: TGTGCCAGCAGTCATCGACGGGGAGAGGGCTACACCTTC
d_gene: -
j_gene: TRBJ1-2
v_gene: TRBV27
abundance: -

CDR3aa: CASRNRDSNSPLHF
CDR3nt: TGTGCCAGCAGGAACCGGGACAGCAATTCACCCCTCCACTTT
d_gene: TRBD1
j_gene: TRBJ1-6
v_gene: TRBV25-1
abundance: few

CDR3aa: CATTIRDTTPAF
CDR3nt: TGTGCCACCACAATCCGGGACACCACCCCCGCCTTT
d_gene: -
j_gene: TRBJ1-1
v_gene: TRBV6-6
abundance: -

CDR3aa: CASSPDRAGTGELFF
CDR3nt: TGCGCCAGCAGCCCGGACAGGGCAGGGACCGGGGAGCTGTTTTTT
d_gene: TRBD1
j_gene: TRBJ2-2
v_gene: TRBV5-1
abundance: -

CDR3aa: CASSQPERAANEKLFF
CDR3nt: TGCGCCAGCAGCCAACCCGAGCGGGCCGCTAATGAAAAACTGTTTTTT
d_gene: -
j_gene: TRBJ1-4
v_gene: TRBV4-1
abundance: -

CDR3aa: CSYRTENTGELFF
CDR3nt: TGCAGCTATAGGACGGAGAACACCGGGGAGCTGTTTTTT
d_gene: -
j_gene: TRBJ2-2
v_gene: TRBV29-1
abundance: -

CDR3aa: CASSSRAGAYGYTF
CDR3nt: TGTGCCAGCAGCTCCCGGGCAGGGGCCTATGGCTACACCTTC
d_gene: -
j_gene: TRBJ1-2
v_gene: TRBV7-6
abundance: -

CDR3aa: CASSPEAGYGYTF
CDR3nt: TGTGCCAGCTCACCTGAGGCAGGCTATGGCTACACCTTC
d_gene: -
j_gene: TRBJ1-2
v_gene: TRBV18
abundance: -

CDR3aa: CASSLNPQQAEAFF
CDR3nt: TGTGCCAGCAGCTTAAATCCACAACAAGCTGAAGCTTTCTTT
d_gene: -
j_gene: TRBJ1-1
v_gene: TRBV28
abundance: -

CDR3aa: CASSLAAGPTTGELFF
CDR3nt: TGCGCCAGCAGCTTGGCAGCGGGACCCACCACGGGGGAGCTGTTTTTT
d_gene: TRBD2
j_gene: TRBJ2-2
v_gene: TRBV5-1
abundance: -

CDR3aa: CATGTSGGTGELFF
CDR3nt: TGTGCCACCGGGACTAGCGGGGGCACCGGGGAGCTGTTTTTT
d_gene: TRBD2
j_gene: TRBJ2-2
v_gene: TRBV19
abundance: -

CDR3aa: CAISLTRTEAFF
CDR3nt: TGTGCCATCAGCCTGACACGCACTGAAGCTTTCTTT
d_gene: -
j_gene: TRBJ1-1
v_gene: TRBV10-3
abundance: few

CDR3aa: CASSERGTVSNQPQHF
CDR3nt: TGTGCCAGCAGTGAACGGGGGACAGTTAGCAATCAGCCCCAGCATTTT
d_gene: TRBD1
j_gene: TRBJ1-5
v_gene: TRBV2
abundance: -

CDR3aa: CAWSPKTGERARAFF
CDR3nt: TGTGCCTGGAGTCCAAAGACAGGGGAACGTGCTAGGGCTTTCTTT
d_gene: TRBD1
j_gene: TRBJ1-1
v_gene: TRBV30
abundance: few

CDR3aa: CASSGYRGGRYEQYF
CDR3nt: TGCGCCAGCAGTGGCTACAGGGGTGGGAGATACGAGCAGTACTTC
d_gene: TRBD1
j_gene: TRBJ2-7
v_gene: TRBV10-2
abundance: -

CDR3aa: CASSLQAGTEKLFF
CDR3nt: TGCGCCAGCAGCTTACAAGCAGGGACTGAAAAACTGTTTTTT
d_gene: -
j_gene: TRBJ1-4
v_gene: TRBV5-1
abundance: -

CDR3aa: CAWWNKYRGVLGTSTGELFF
CDR3nt: TGTGCCTGGTGGAATAAATATCGGGGGGTGCTCGGTACGAGCACCGGGGAGCTGTTTTTT
d_gene: TRBD2
j_gene: TRBJ2-2
v_gene: TRBV30
abundance: -

CDR3aa: CASSEQDSNQPQHF
CDR3nt: TGTGCCAGCAGTGAACAAGATAGCAATCAGCCCCAGCATTTT
d_gene: -
j_gene: TRBJ1-5
v_gene: TRBV6-1
abundance: -

CDR3aa: CASSLVMDRGPYEQYF
CDR3nt: TGTGCCAGCAGCTTGGTCATGGACAGGGGACCCTACGAGCAGTACTTC
d_gene: TRBD1
j_gene: TRBJ2-7
v_gene: TRBV5-4
abundance: once

CDR3aa: CASSIGSPLDTEAFF
CDR3nt: TGTGCCAGTAGTATAGGATCTCCCCTGGACACTGAAGCTTTCTTT
d_gene: -
j_gene: TRBJ1-1
v_gene: TRBV19
abundance: -

CDR3aa: CASSLAGALAGAYEQYF
CDR3nt: TGTGCCAGCAGCTTAGCTGGGGCACTAGCGGGGGCCTACGAGCAGTACTTC
d_gene: TRBD2
j_gene: TRBJ2-7
v_gene: TRBV7-8
abundance: -

CDR3aa: CASSWGWPRLNNSPLHF
CDR3nt: TGCGCCAGCAGTTGGGGATGGCCCCGGCTGAATAATTCACCCCTCCACTTT
d_gene: -
j_gene: TRBJ1-6
v_gene: TRBV5-1
abundance: -

CDR3aa: CASRRTDTQYF
CDR3nt: TGTGCCAGCAGACGCACAGATACGCAGTATTTT
d_gene: -
j_gene: TRBJ2-3
v_gene: TRBV6-5
abundance: -

CDR3aa: CASSEGAHGYGYTF
CDR3nt: TGTGCCAGCAGTGAAGGGGCGCACGGGTATGGCTACACCTTC
d_gene: -
j_gene: TRBJ1-2
v_gene: TRBV6-1
abundance: -

CDR3aa: CSAGGLGYGYTF
CDR3nt: TGCAGTGCGGGTGGGCTGGGCTATGGCTACACCTTC
d_gene: -
j_gene: TRBJ1-2
v_gene: TRBV29-1
abundance: few

CDR3aa: CASSSGTSYQETQYF
CDR3nt: TGTGCCAGCTCCTCCGGGACATCGTACCAAGAGACCCAGTACTTC
d_gene: -
j_gene: TRBJ2-5
v_gene: TRBV18
abundance: -